These 15 T cell receptor beta chains were sequenced from one sample in a study of blood T cell repertoires in COVID-19. Sequenced by immunoSEQ multiplex PCR; TCRdb stores in-frame clones only, minus some. The profile shows about 200,000 clones, about 79% of them singletons. Input material: peripheral blood. The receptors originated from a human donor in a cohort sampled during active COVID-19.

The chain has TRBV6-5 and TRBJ1-3; 9 bases line up with TRBD1. Germline loops: CDR1 MNHEY, CDR2 SVGAGI. The junction had 1 base not matched to a gene; V was cut back by 0 bases and J by 1 base. This CDR3 contains 16 residues. The CDR3 coding sequence is TGTGCCAGCAGTTACTCGACAGGGGGTTCTGGAAACACCATATATTTT. It yields the protein CASSYSTGGSGNTIYF.

The chain is built from TRBV7-9 and TRBJ2-3; 7 bases map to TRBD2. In germline, CDR1 is SEHNR, CDR2 FQNEAQ (reference sequence). Unmatched junction bases numbered 7, after V lost 2 bases and J lost 5 bases. The CDR3 runs 15 residues. In DNA form, the CDR3 reads TGTGCCAGCAGCTTAATGGGAGGGCCTGTAGATACGCAGTATTTT. Translating it yields CASSLMGGPVDTQYF. Using reference TRBV7-9 and TRBJ2-3 for the parts outside the CDR3, the full variable domain is DTGVSQNPRHKITKRGQNVTFRCDPISEHNRLYWYRQTLGQGPEFLTYFQNEAQLEKSRLLSDRFSAERPKGSFSTLEIQRTEQGDSAMYLCASSLMGGPVDTQYFGPGTRLTVL.

Note on this clone: This specimen includes other DNA sequences encoding the same CDR3. The gene calls are TRBV28 and TRBJ2-3; tentative D call: TRBD1 (5 bases). Germline V gene sequence: CDR1 MDHEN, CDR2 SYDVKM. Trimming cost V 4 bases and J 0 bases, with 8 bases left between them. This CDR3 is 14 amino acids long. CDR3 sequence (DNA): TGTGCCAGCAGTTACAGGTCTAGCACAGATACGCAGTATTTT. This encodes CASSYRSSTDTQYF.

The CDR3 DNA reads as TGTGCCAGCAGTTACTCGAATGCAGGGATCAATGAAAAACTGTTTTTT. It translates to CASSYSNAGINEKLFF. The rearrangement links TRBV6-5 to TRBJ1-4; D is possibly TRBD1 (5 bases). CDR3 length equals 16 residues. Germline assignment: CDR1 MNHEY and CDR2 SVGAGI. Deletions cut 0 bases from V and 5 bases from J, with 13 bases between.

The chain has TRBV18 and TRBJ1-1; D uncertain. With 3 bases removed from V and 0 bases from J, the gap between germline ends came to 5 bases. The CDR3 spans 13 residues. Germline-derived CDR1 and CDR2 are KGHSH and LQKENI. CDR3 sequence reads: CASSPALNTEAFF. The CDR3 DNA follows: TGTGCCAGCTCACCGGCTCTGAACACTGAAGCTTTCTTT.

The chain has TRBV9 and TRBJ1-5; the D gene is possibly TRBD1 (6 bases). The CDR3 totals 15 residues. Germline V gives CDR1 SGDLS, CDR2 YYNGEE. With 0 bases removed from V and 7 bases from J, the gap between germline ends came to 14 bases. In DNA form, the CDR3 reads TGTGCCAGCAGCGTAGGGGGGGGCGAACGCCAGCCCCAGCATTTT. Translating it yields CASSVGGGERQPQHF.

The chain has TRBV6-5 and TRBJ2-3; D remains ambiguous. CDR3 size: 15 residues. Between the trimmed V and J ends, which lost 2 bases and 1 base, there was a span of 10 bases. The germline gives CDR1 MNHEY, CDR2 SVGAGI. The CDR3 loop is CASSYRVVGTDTQYF. The DNA for the CDR3 is TGTGCCAGCAGTTACCGGGTCGTTGGCACAGATACGCAGTATTTT.

The J gene is TRBJ2-1, the V gene TRBV3-1 (or the pseudogene TRBV3-2), with 13 bases fitting TRBD2. CDR1 and CDR2 (germline): LGHDT, YNNKEL (reference sequence). The CDR3 covers 16 residues. The J segment lost 12 bases and the V segment lost 0 bases, leaving 8 bases of the junction unmatched. The DNA for the CDR3 is TGTGCCAGCAGCCAAGAGCTGAGGACTAGCGGGGGCGGGCAGTTCTTC. Its translation: CASSQELRTSGGGQFF.

The rearrangement uses TRBV16 and TRBJ1-5; 7 nucleotides agree with TRBD1. The CDR3 spans 17 residues. The V segment lost 0 bases and the J segment 0 bases; nucleotides outside the gene matches: 5. CDR1 is KGHSY, CDR2 FQNENV, per germline. This CDR3 is CASSQSTGTDSNQPQHF. The CDR3 coding sequence is TGTGCCAGCAGCCAATCGACCGGGACAGATAGCAATCAGCCCCAGCATTTT.

The chain recombines TRBV9 with TRBJ2-7; TRBD1 aligns across 9 bases. V dropped 0 bases and J dropped 10; count of bases not matched to a gene: 5. The CDR3 is made up of 13 amino acids. Germline values: CDR1 SGDLS, CDR2 YYNGEE. CDR3 loop: CASSVGDRASQYF. The CDR3 nucleotides are TGTGCCAGCAGCGTAGGGGACAGGGCGAGTCAGTACTTC.

The chain employs TRBV19 and TRBJ2-5; 10 nucleotides agree with TRBD2. Germline loops: CDR1 LNHDA, CDR2 SQIVND (reference sequence). Trimming at V came to 5 bases and at J to 4 bases, leaving 7 bases not matched to a gene. The CDR3 consists of 15 residues. The CDR3 DNA reads TGTGCCAGTAGTCCGCTGACTAGCGGGCCAGAGACCCAGTACTTC. It is translated as CASSPLTSGPETQYF.

The V gene is TRBV19, the J gene TRBJ2-2; possible D gene TRBD2, 6 bases. Germline V CDR1 and CDR2: LNHDA, SQIVND (reference sequence). Trimming left V 5 bases short and J 3 bases short, with 16 bases between. This CDR3 is built from 16 residues. The CDR3 loop reads CASSSRAGRYTGELFF. For the CDR3, the DNA is TGTGCCAGTAGTTCCCGGGCGGGAAGGTACACCGGGGAGCTGTTTTTT.

The chain combines TRBV7-2 with TRBJ1-1, with TRBD1 as a possible D gene (6 bases). This CDR3 contains 13 residues. Germline loops: CDR1 SGHTA, CDR2 FQGNSA. V lost 0 bases, J lost 8 bases, and 10 bases lay in between. Written as DNA, the CDR3 is TGTGCCAGCAGCTTAGCGAGAGGGACAGAAGCTTTCTTT. This gives the protein CASSLARGTEAFF.

The J gene is TRBJ1-2, the V gene TRBV29-1; 8 bases fit TRBD1. The germline V gene encodes CDR1 SQVTM and CDR2 ANQGSEA. The V segment lost 6 bases and the J segment 3 bases; nucleotides outside the gene matches: 15. The CDR3 loop spans 16 amino acids. DNA for the CDR3: TGCAGCGTCACGAACGCCCTGGACAGGGTCGACTATGGCTACACCTTC. It is translated as CSVTNALDRVDYGYTF.

The genes are TRBV2 and TRBJ2-1; D remains ambiguous. The CDR3 consists of 16 residues. Germline CDR1 reads SNHLY; CDR2 reads FYNNEI. Trimming took 2 bases from V and 0 from J, leaving 11 bases between them. The CDR3 is CASSETRPFSYNEQFF. The CDR3 bases are TGTGCCAGCAGTGAAACCAGGCCTTTCTCCTACAATGAGCAGTTCTTC.